Described below is a single T cell receptor (beta chain) sequence and its context. The target antigen is unknown. The sample belongs to a study of T-cell reconstitution after alpha-beta-depleted transplantation in children. Notes on the study in general: There were some patients whose high TCRbeta diversity at day 60 came from surviving recipient T cells and thymic progenitors. Counts and diversity of T cells one year after transplant came mostly from newly produced T cells.

Trimming took off 4 bases at V and 9 bases at J, with 21 bases between the two ends. CDR1 SQVTM and CDR2 ANQGSEA come from the germline V gene. CDR3 length: 14 amino acids. A library of TCRbeta sequences, prepared with unique molecular identifiers, was generated. TCRdb re-analysed the PCR reads in MiXCR, keeping a single row per CDR3 protein. The sample has 300,000 to 350,000 distinct CDR3 sequences, roughly 15% seen once. The sequencing here drew on PBMCs, mostly from graft donor cells, taken 360 days after TCRalphabeta/CD19-depleted stem cell transplant. The rearrangement links TRBV29-1 to TRBJ2-5; D possibly matches TRBD1 or TRBD2 (5 bases each). The sequence was obtained from a male patient aged 2-10 years who had a stem cell transplant for acute lymphoblastic leukemia, so the T cells may come from the graft donor. The CDR3 loop is CSVVLVGAEVAQYF. As DNA, the CDR3 is TGCAGCGTTGTGTTAGTCGGGGCCGAAGTGGCCCAGTACTTC.